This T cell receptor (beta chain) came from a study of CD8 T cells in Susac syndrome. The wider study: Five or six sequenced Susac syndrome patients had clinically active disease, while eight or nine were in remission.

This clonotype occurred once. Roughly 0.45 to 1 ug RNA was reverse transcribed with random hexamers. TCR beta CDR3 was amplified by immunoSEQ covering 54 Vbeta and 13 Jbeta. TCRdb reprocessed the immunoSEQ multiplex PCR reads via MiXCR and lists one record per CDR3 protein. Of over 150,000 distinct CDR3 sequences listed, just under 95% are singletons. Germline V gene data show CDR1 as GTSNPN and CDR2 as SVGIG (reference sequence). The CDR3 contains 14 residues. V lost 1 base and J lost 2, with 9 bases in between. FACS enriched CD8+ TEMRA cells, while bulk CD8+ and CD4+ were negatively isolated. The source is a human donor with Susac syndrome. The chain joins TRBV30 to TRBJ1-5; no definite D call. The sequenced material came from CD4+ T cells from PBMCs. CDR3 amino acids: CAWSAGFGNQPQHF. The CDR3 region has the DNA TGTGCCTGGAGTGCTGGGTTTGGCAATCAGCCCCAGCATTTT.